The present TCR beta chain was sequenced within a study of cytomegalovirus exposure and HLA in healthy donors (dated by TCRdb to the late 2010s). Context from the whole study: An earlier analysis of about 530 of the donors reported 276 Gb of sequence data and around 100 million unique TCR beta sequences obtained from about 179 million T cells. In a later genetic analysis, genome-wide SNP genotypes for about 55% of the roughly 700 donors were used, and that subset was treated as a discovery cohort. Besides the first cohort of approximately 670 subjects, a separate validation cohort made up of some 110 different subjects was used. Alongside the repertoire data, information on donor age, sex, ethnicity and CMV serostatus was compiled. An earlier analysis of several hundred of the donors used high-throughput TCR beta sequencing to judge whether each TCR beta V gene segment behaved as functional or pseudogenic. Across some 400 genotyped donors of the cohort, an average of about 250,000 unique TCR beta nucleotide sequences per donor were sequenced, and 15% to 20% of those sequences were non-productive. The genetic ancestry cluster associated with self-reported Caucasian donors included 81% of the approximately 410 genotyped donors. The study used immunosequencing to profile the T cell repertoires of 666 subjects and linked those repertoires to cytomegalovirus serostatus. An early release covering about 600 HLA-typed donors comprised approximately 300 gigabases of sequencing data and tens of millions of unique TCR sequences. The number of typed donors differed by locus: about 620-630 for A, B, C, DRB1 and DQB1; approximately 530 for DQA1; approximately 600 for DPA1; and roughly 490 for DPB1. To predict cytomegalovirus infection status, the study brought together high-throughput TCR immunosequencing, statistical association of individual TCRs with disease status, and machine learning. HLA typing included class I and class II loci at four-digit resolution. The study aimed to test whether signatures of past pathogen exposure could be identified by cataloging public T cell receptors. The later analysis used no new phenotypic data to find candidate immune exposures, relying instead on TCR beta sequences and their occurrence across donors. A later analysis re-analyzed previously published TCR beta repertoires from hundreds of donors and added high-resolution HLA genotyping to study TCR occurrence patterns. Every repertoire in the discovery cohort had been generated on one and the same sequencing platform. About five DR-DQ haplotypes were treated as single units for association and clustering because of strong linkage in the cohort.

The CDR3 has 16 amino acids, counting the end cysteine and phenylalanine. The read is trimmed to its CDR3 DNA, 48 bases read in frame from base 1. For CDR1 and CDR2, the germline V gene lists LGHNA and YNFKEQ. On this clone: This receptor's antigen is unknown. Mismatch with germline at one junction end may stem from a read error. Other DNA sequences in the same sample also yield this CDR3.

The full study reports these points: A later analysis found that most CMV-associated TCR beta chains appeared HLA-restricted, with HLA associations seemingly driven largely by CMV exposure. A cluster of highly shared sequence variants was judged likely to represent a technical artifact of the sequencing pipeline. For the cohort, immune exposure information was limited to CMV serostatus. According to a later genetic analysis, donors in an Asian-associated ancestry cluster had fewer N-insertions in productive TCRs than the roughly 660-donor mean. Several of the top co-occurrence clusters appeared to be linked to parvovirus B19, influenza, CMV and Epstein-Barr virus, according to a later analysis. When HLA alleles, especially DR and DQ, strongly co-occurred, attributing TCR associations to individual alleles was difficult. In vitro tests confirmed that three of the cytomegalovirus-associated TCR beta chains recognize cytomegalovirus antigens. While some public TCRs were present in many individuals, most TCR sequences turned up only very rarely across donors. The earlier analysis of 587 of the donors excluded some 16 rarely observed V segments, including chromosome 9 orphons, because counts were too low. Because HLA typing was unavailable for some donors at each locus, only the typed subset was used in association tests. A later analysis found that HLA-associated TCR beta chains were more clonally expanded and had lower generation probabilities than equally common non-associated chains. In an earlier analysis of some 540 of the donors, most TCR beta V segments appeared in productive rearrangements about 87% or about 30% of the time, broadly matching IMGT annotations. The classifier was reported to diagnose cytomegalovirus status with high specificity and sensitivity in both the original and validation cohorts. A later analysis associated 15,000 or so TCR beta sequences with specific HLA alleles at a false discovery rate of 0.05. Only TCR beta chains were sequenced in this cohort, and the absence of alpha or paired-chain data limited detectable features. A further reported finding was that TCR beta sequences accurately predicted the HLA-A and HLA-B alleles for most subjects in the first cohort. Linkage disequilibrium might explain the correlated functional status among segregating V segments, but an unknown experimental factor could not be ruled out. It was suggested by the authors that the approach could potentially be generalized to other disease states and immunological phenotypes. The 87-base-pair reads could not distinguish some IMGT-functional V segments, including TRBV6-2 and TRBV6-3, so those segments were excluded. Presence/absence analyses assumed roughly uniform sequencing depth across donors, an assumption that may not hold. A later analysis found that TCR association rates varied across HLA loci, with DRB1 alleles showing the most associated TCRs and HLA-C alleles the fewest. The study listed approximately 150 TCR beta chains as associated with cytomegalovirus. In a later genetic analysis, a missense DCLRE1C variant was associated with V-gene and J-gene trimming of TCR beta chains, and the association was replicated in an independent cohort.

Library creation used the immunoSEQ multiplex PCR assay. The multiplex PCR relied on a mix of 60 forward primers for TCR Vbeta segments and 13 reverse primers for TCR Jbeta segments. Amplification of the CDR3 region of rearranged TCR beta genes was performed with a multiplex PCR assay on genomic DNA. On the Illumina HiSeq System, the amplified TCR beta libraries were sequenced as 87-base-pair reads. Regarding the original processing steps: In a later analysis, some 80 million unique TCR beta chains were counted across the approximately 670 repertoires, and around 10 million of these chains were shared by at least two donors. Raw reads were error-corrected and collapsed into unique sequences by a nearest-neighbor algorithm in which closely related sequences were merged to remove PCR and sequencing errors. V, D and J gene segments were assigned by aligning CDR3 sequences to IMGT reference sequences. For a sequence to be retained, a match of at least six nucleotides to both a V gene segment and a J gene segment was required. A rearrangement counted as productive if the CDR3 had no stop codons and remained in frame with V and J, and every other rearrangement counted as non-productive. Following IMGT convention, CDR3 was defined as the stretch from the second conserved V-encoded cysteine up to the conserved J-encoded phenylalanine. Sequences without an unambiguous match to a single V gene segment were excluded from the earlier analysis of several hundred of the donors. An earlier analysis of fewer than 750 of the donors classified V segments as functional when productive rearrangements were above 56.7% and as segregating when the standard deviation between donors was above 5%. A statistical classification framework was developed to diagnose cytomegalovirus status using the catalog of TCR beta chain sequences. V and J gene assignment, in a later analysis, came from comparing TCR nucleotide sequences with IMGT/GENE-DB human TR gene sequences. The TCRdist pipeline was used in a later analysis to assign CDR3 sequences and most-parsimonious VDJ recombination scenarios. A later analysis defined each TCR beta chain by its CDR3 amino acid sequence plus V-gene family, and excluded reads lacking a unique V-gene family. A later analysis removed 550 to 700 highly shared, low-generation-probability nucleotide sequences to deal with suspected cross-contamination and a sequencing artifact. For each public chain, a later analysis derived a clonal expansion index from normalized ranks of inferred template counts within each repertoire. In a later analysis, generation probabilities were computed using a VDJ recombination model fitted to out-of-frame rearrangements, and the results were checked against IGoR. In a later analysis, TCR-TCR, TCR-HLA and TCR-CMV co-occurrence was scored with hypergeometric tests, and a repertoire-size bias correction was applied to TCR pairs. A later analysis estimated false discovery rates by permuting HLA or CMV assignments 20 times. In a later analysis, co-occurring TCRs were grouped with DBSCAN, and TCRdist sequence similarity was added when clustering was performed within HLA-allele-positive subsets. Repertoires with fewer than 30,000 or more than 120,000 public chains, plus five repertoires with anomalous nucleotide sharing, were excluded from co-occurrence clustering. The source is immuneACCESS, and TCRdb retained only in-frame sequences with V and J called. Part of the clones is not carried over; for the studies checked, unresolved V genes explain less than half of this, and the remainder is unexplained. That table furnishes V, J and clone size, whereas the DNA furnished D and trimming. The table for this sample records 200,000 or so clones. The ten largest clones take up less than 0.9% of the sample.

The cohort comprised more than 550 healthy bone marrow donors. All cohort members were sampled while nominally healthy, although unrecorded immune exposures were likely present. The donor was CMV seronegative and was included in the group of about 400 seronegative cohort members. Each donor provided a peripheral blood sample, and peripheral blood mononuclear cells were used for TCR beta sequencing. Genomic DNA was extracted from the blood cell samples with the Qiagen DNeasy Blood Extraction Kit. Recombination joined TRBV4-2 with TRBJ2-1, with 7 middle bases fitting TRBD2. The source of this sequence is a boy between 10 and 17 years old in good health and CMV-seronegative. The source material was PBMCs. The CDR3 region: CASSQALAVSYNEQFF. The nucleotide sequence reads as follows: TGTGCCAGCAGCCAAGCCCTAGCGGTCTCCTACAATGAACAGTTCTTC.